The 8 T cell receptor beta chains below all came from one sample that was sequenced in a study of blood T cell repertoires in COVID-19. Measured with immunoSEQ multiplex PCR; TCRdb has only the in-frame clones, and not every one. The sample contains some 42,000 clones, approximately 88% of which appear only once. Sequencing used peripheral blood. The receptors shown here come from a human donor in a cohort sampled during active COVID-19.

The J gene is TRBJ2-7, the V gene TRBV18, with 12 bases identical to TRBD2. V trimming: 6 bases; J trimming: 0 bases; junction bases outside the gene matches: 3. Germline V CDR1 and CDR2: KGHSH, LQKENI. The CDR3 sequence is 15 residues long. CDR3 region: CASSPTSGSSYEQYF. The DNA of the CDR3 is TGTGCCAGCTCCCCGACTAGCGGGAGCTCCTACGAGCAGTACTTC. The variable domain in full, completed from reference TRBV18 and TRBJ2-7, reads NAGVMQNPRHLVRRRGQEARLRCSPMKGHSHVYWYRQLPEEGLKFMVYLQKENIIDESGMPKERFSAEFPKEGPSILRIQQVVRGDSAAYFCASSPTSGSSYEQYFGPGTRLTVT.

The CDR3 coding sequence is TGTGCCAGCATGGTCGGGAGTGTCACAGATACGCAGTATTTT. Translation gives CASMVGSVTDTQYF. The V and J genes are TRBV28 and TRBJ2-3; D possibly corresponds to TRBD2 (6 bases). The CDR3 runs to 14 residues. Per the germline V gene, CDR1 is MDHEN and CDR2 is SYDVKM. V lost 7 bases and J lost 2, with 13 bases in between.

This sequence joins TRBV11-2 and TRBJ2-1; D not certain. CDR3 length: 18 amino acids. Germline CDR1 and CDR2: SGHAT and FQNNGV. Deletions cut 0 bases from V and 3 bases from J, with 18 bases between. The CDR3 loop reads CASSLDQTKSIGYNEQFF. Here the CDR3 DNA reads TGTGCCAGCAGCTTAGATCAAACTAAGTCTATCGGCTACAATGAGCAGTTCTTC.

The chain links TRBV4-3 to TRBJ2-7, with 10 positions matching TRBD2. The CDR3 consists of 16 residues. Trimming at V came to 0 bases and at J to 3 bases, leaving 5 bases not matched to a gene. Germline V CDR1 and CDR2: LGHNA, YSLEER. The CDR3 DNA reads as TGCGCCAGCAGCCAAGAGCGGGTAGCGGGAGGCTACGAGCAGTACTTC. This encodes CASSQERVAGGYEQYF.

This chain connects TRBV30 to TRBJ1-4; 8 bases fit TRBD1. The CDR3 has 14 amino acids. Unmatched junction bases numbered 9, after V lost 4 bases and J lost 8 bases. Germline CDR1 GTSNPN, CDR2 SVGIG (reference sequence). The CDR3 loop reads CAWTSGGWEEKLFF. The CDR3 bases are TGTGCCTGGACCTCAGGGGGCTGGGAAGAAAAACTGTTTTTT.

V gene TRBV7-6 combines with J gene TRBJ2-2; the D is unclear. The CDR3 is 13 amino acids. Between the trimmed V and J ends, which lost 4 bases and 8 bases, there was a span of 11 bases. From germline, CDR1 is SGHVS and CDR2 FNYEAQ. The CDR3 DNA sequence: TGTGCCAGCAGCTCCAGACTGACGGGGGAGCTGTTTTTT. Translating it yields CASSSRLTGELFF.

This clone was detected once. The rearrangement joins TRBV11-2 to TRBJ1-1, with TRBD1 matching 9 bases. J lost 3 bases, V lost 4 bases, and 12 bases had no gene match. The germline V gene encodes CDR1 SGHAT and CDR2 FQNNGV. This CDR3 has 17 residues. The CDR3 loop is CASSSTLHRTGDTEAFF. CDR3 bases: TGTGCCAGCAGCTCGACTCTTCATAGGACAGGGGACACTGAAGCTTTCTTT.

J is TRBJ2-1 and V is TRBV9, with a weak D call TRBD2 (5 bases). CDR3 size: 14 residues. The V end was cut by 4 bases, the J end by 1 base, with 9 bases between. The germline gives CDR1 SGDLS, CDR2 YYNGEE. The CDR3 coding sequence is TGTGCCAGCAGCCTCCGCGGGTCCTACAATGAGCAGTTCTTC. Its protein is CASSLRGSYNEQFF.